Below, 19 T cell receptor beta chains from the same sample are listed, as sequenced in a study of CD8 T cells in Susac syndrome. Reverse transcription used about 0.45 to 1 ug RNA and random hexamers. TCRdb re-called the immunoSEQ multiplex PCR reads through MiXCR, storing one row per CDR3 protein. Of 50,000 to 55,000 distinct CDR3 sequences listed, over 90% are singletons. The sample was CD8+ T cells from PBMCs. Receptors were obtained from a human donor with Susac syndrome.

The gene calls are TRBV27 and TRBJ2-1; 12 bases map to TRBD2. Germline trimming cut 5 bases from V and 5 bases from J; bases unmatched to any gene: 4. The germline gives CDR1 MNHEY, CDR2 SMNVEV (reference sequence). The CDR3 extends over 15 amino acids. The CDR3 DNA reads as TGTGCCAGCAGTCCGCGACTAGCGGGGGACAATGAGCAGTTCTTC. It encodes CASSPRLAGDNEQFF.

V is TRBV27 and J is TRBJ2-5; no definite D call. The CDR3 covers 11 residues. V was pared by 7 bases and J by 7 bases, with 10 bases between. Germline CDR1 reads MNHEY; CDR2 reads SMNVEV (reference sequence). The CDR3 here is CASNNPPTQYF. The CDR3 nucleotides read TGTGCCAGCAATAACCCCCCGACCCAGTACTTC.

The chain recombines TRBV10-3 with TRBJ2-1; the match to TRBD1 covers 10 bases. The CDR3 length is 14 residues. Germline assignment: CDR1 ENHRY and CDR2 SYGVKD. V was clipped by 11 bases and J by 2 bases; unmatched bases: 6. In nucleotides, the CDR3 is TGTGCCGGACAGGGGGGAGGCCCCTACAATGAGCAGTTCTTC. This encodes CAGQGGGPYNEQFF.

J is TRBJ2-3 and V is TRBV9; D not resolved. In germline, CDR1 is SGDLS, CDR2 YYNGEE. The CDR3 consists of 16 residues. Deletions cut 0 bases from V and 2 bases from J, with 13 bases between. The DNA of the CDR3 is TGTGCCAGCAGCGTAGCTGTTAGCTCGCCCACAGATACGCAGTATTTT. This codes for CASSVAVSSPTDTQYF.

The chain carries TRBV15 and TRBJ1-2; D uncertain. Germline CDR1 is LNHNV and CDR2 is YYDKDF (reference sequence). The CDR3 is 15 amino acids. Trimming stripped 3 bases from V and 8 bases from J, with 19 bases between. The CDR3 sequence is CATSRDDASSRGYTF. CDR3 sequence (DNA): TGTGCCACCAGCAGGGATGATGCGAGCTCGAGGGGCTACACCTTC.

The chain links TRBV19 to TRBJ2-7; 8 positions agree with TRBD2. The CDR3 is 15 residues long. Trimming took 4 bases from V and 1 from J; bases not matched to a gene: 6. CDR1 LNHDA and CDR2 SQIVND come from the germline V gene (reference sequence). Here the CDR3 DNA reads TGTGCCAGTAGTACTCCTACTAGCGGATCCTACGAGCAGTACTTC. Translating it yields CASSTPTSGSYEQYF.

This chain uses TRBV2 with TRBJ1-6; the match to TRBD1 covers 7 bases. CDR3 length: 13 amino acids. V was pared by 8 bases and J by 9 bases, with 7 bases of the junction left unmatched. Germline V CDR1 and CDR2: SNHLY, FYNNEI. CDR3 nucleotides: TGTGCCAGCCTGACAGGGCCGCCTTCACCCCTCCACTTT. Amino acid sequence: CASLTGPPSPLHF. Combining the CDR3 with reference TRBV2 and TRBJ1-6 gives the whole variable domain EPEVTQTPSHQVTQMGQEVILRCVPISNHLYFYWYRQILGQKVEFLVSFYNNEISEKSEIFDDQFSVERPDGSNFTLKIRSTKLEDSAMYFCASLTGPPSPLHFGNGTRLTVT.

V usage is TRBV7-6 and J usage is TRBJ1-2; 9 bases are shared with TRBD1. The CDR3 has 14 amino acids. Germline CDR1 and CDR2: SGHVS and FNYEAQ. V was clipped by 5 bases and J by 8 bases; unmatched bases: 9. The CDR3 nucleotides read TGTGCCAGCAGCCCGACAGGGGGGTTTGACGGCTACACCTTC. Its protein product is CASSPTGGFDGYTF.

The chain carries TRBV12-3 or TRBV12-4 and TRBJ1-2; possible D gene TRBD1, 5 bases. This CDR3 comprises 14 residues. Trimming took off 3 bases at V and 5 bases at J, with 13 bases between the two ends. The CDR3 region has the DNA TGTGCCAGCAGTTTTGGGGGGGGACTATATGGCTACACCTTC. Amino acids: CASSFGGGLYGYTF.

The chain combines TRBV20-1 with TRBJ2-7; D may be TRBD1 (6 bases). The germline V gene encodes CDR1 DFQATT and CDR2 SNEGSKA (reference sequence). Between the trimmed V and J ends, which lost 3 bases and 0 bases, there was a span of 9 bases. The length of the CDR3 is 13 residues. This chain's CDR3 is CSARGHLSYEQYF. CDR3 DNA sequence: TGCAGTGCTAGGGGACACCTCTCCTACGAGCAGTACTTC.

The chain recombines TRBV5-1 with TRBJ2-7; 9 bases align to TRBD1. This CDR3 region has 15 residues. V was clipped by 3 bases and J by 3 bases; unmatched bases: 7. Germline lookup yields CDR1 SGHRS and CDR2 YFSETQ. This CDR3 reads CASSSSGTGIYEQYF. The DNA of the CDR3 is TGCGCCAGCAGCTCGTCTGGGACAGGGATCTACGAGCAGTACTTC.

The gene calls are TRBV30 and TRBJ2-2; 10 positions match TRBD1. The J segment lost 3 bases and the V segment lost 0 bases, leaving 4 bases of the junction unmatched. This CDR3 comprises 16 residues. Germline CDR1 and CDR2: GTSNPN and SVGIG (reference sequence). The CDR3 loop is CAWSVWTGGYTGELFF. In nucleotides, the CDR3 is TGTGCCTGGAGTGTATGGACAGGGGGATACACCGGGGAGCTGTTTTTT.

V gene TRBV4-2 combines with J gene TRBJ2-1, with 7 positions matching TRBD1. Per germline, CDR1 LGHNA and CDR2 YNFKEQ. The CDR3 runs 14 residues. V was pared by 1 base and J by 6 bases, with 3 bases of the junction left unmatched. CDR3 bases: TGTGCCAGCAGCCAAGGAGCAGGGGGCAATGAGCAGTTCTTC. As protein: CASSQGAGGNEQFF.

J is TRBJ1-1 and V is TRBV30, with D perhaps matching TRBD1 (5 bases). The germline CDR1 and CDR2 sequences are GTSNPN and SVGIG (reference sequence). Trimming shortened V by 4 bases and J by 6 bases, and 18 bases separated the two germline ends. This CDR3 comprises 14 residues. CDR3 bases: TGTGCCTGGAACGAACCTCGGGGGAGGGCTGAAGCTTTCTTT. Protein product: CAWNEPRGRAEAFF.

The V call is TRBV25-1, the J call TRBJ2-1; D is undetermined. The ends were cut back, 10 bases at V and 5 bases at J, with 15 bases in the middle. Germline values: CDR1 MGHDK, CDR2 SYGVNS. This CDR3 is 13 amino acids long. DNA for the CDR3: TGTGCCACCCTGGACCAGAGCAACAATGAGCAGTTCTTC. Amino acid sequence: CATLDQSNNEQFF.

V usage is TRBV27 and J usage is TRBJ2-7, with D perhaps TRBD2 (6 bases). CDR3 length: 17 residues. Germline V lookup: CDR1 MNHEY, CDR2 SMNVEV (reference sequence). The V gene lost 4 bases and the J gene lost 0 bases, with 19 bases spanning the gap. CDR3 sequence reads: CASSSPRAGMASYEQYF. As DNA, the CDR3 is TGTGCCAGCAGTTCGCCCCGGGCGGGGATGGCCTCCTACGAGCAGTACTTC.

This clonotype appeared once. CDR3 in DNA: TGTGCCAGCAGTTACAACGTACTCGCCCAAGAGACCCAGTACTTC. Protein sequence: CASSYNVLAQETQYF. The rearrangement uses TRBV6-5 and TRBJ2-5; D is ambiguous. V lost 2 bases, J lost 1 base, and 11 bases lay in between. The CDR3 extends over 15 amino acids. Germline V gene data show CDR1 as MNHEY and CDR2 as SVGAGI.

The CDR3 bases are TGCGCCAGCAGCCAAGAGGGGCAGCCGAACACTGAAGCTTTCTTT. Protein: CASSQEGQPNTEAFF. The chain uses TRBV4-1 and TRBJ1-1, with a tentative D call TRBD1 (5 bases). V lost 0 bases and J lost 1, with 9 bases in between. The CDR3 totals 15 residues. Germline V lookup: CDR1 MGHRA, CDR2 YSYEKL.

The V and J genes are TRBV6-1 and TRBJ2-3; maybe TRBD1 (5 bases). In germline, CDR1 is MNHNS, CDR2 SASEGT. Trimming took 6 bases from V and 7 from J, leaving 8 bases between them. The CDR3 extends over 11 amino acids. CDR3 sequence: CASSQGHTQYF. CDR3 sequence (DNA): TGTGCCAGCAGCCAGGGTCATACGCAGTATTTT.